Each of the 31 T cell receptor beta chains below was sequenced from the same sample in a study of regulatory T cells in long-lasting Graves disease. Documented time point: newly diagnosed GD, antithyroid drugs for less than 3 months. There was RNA extracted from PBMCs, and the TCR library was made from it. According to the study, TCR beta libraries were built with iRepertoire HTBI primers and CDR3-region Arm-PCR. In TCRdb, the multiplex PCR reads were re-called with MiXCR into one record per CDR3 protein. The sample consists of 400,000 to 500,000 distinct CDR3 sequences, approximately 15% of them appearing once. In addition, the sample was reused for a study of T cells in Graves' hyperthyroidism and ophthalmopathy.

The input for sequencing was peripheral blood mononuclear cells (PBMCs), taken at new diagnosis, from a patient treated with antithyroid drugs. The receptors were gathered from a woman in her 50s with Graves disease.

This clonotype occurred many times. The V call is TRBV9, the J call TRBJ2-2; TRBD2 matches at 9 bases. The V gene's germline CDR1 is SGDLS and CDR2 YYNGEE. The CDR3 covers 16 residues. Trimming cost V 3 bases and J 2 bases; bases outside gene matches: 5. CDR3 sequence (DNA): TGTGCCAGCAGCGCGACTAGCGGCCTTAACACCGGGGAGCTGTTTTTT. Translation gives CASSATSGLNTGELFF.

This clonotype occurred many times. The chain recombines TRBV11-2 with TRBJ2-3; 7 bases are a match to TRBD2. V shed 1 base and J 2 bases; nucleotides not matched to a gene: 6. This CDR3 is 16 amino acids long. Per germline, CDR1 SGHAT and CDR2 FQNNGV. The CDR3 DNA follows: TGTGCCAGCAGCTTAGGGCTAGCGGAAAACACAGATACGCAGTATTTT. Translation: CASSLGLAENTDTQYF.

The rearrangement joins TRBV27 to TRBJ2-1; D remains ambiguous. The V and J ends lost 6 bases and 4 bases respectively, with 16 bases between them. CDR3 length: 15 residues. Germline V gives CDR1 MNHEY, CDR2 SMNVEV (reference sequence). The CDR3 nucleotides are TGTGCCAGCAGCCCCCGGGCAACCCCGTACAATGAGCAGTTCTTC. Translated, it gives CASSPRATPYNEQFF.

The chain is built from TRBV7-9 and TRBJ2-1; 11 positions agree with TRBD2. CDR3 size: 18 residues. The germline gives CDR1 SEHNR, CDR2 FQNEAQ (reference sequence). V was clipped by 2 bases and J by 8 bases; unmatched bases: 14. The CDR3 DNA reads TGTGCCAGCAGCTTATTGATGTTCCTAGCGGGAGGTCGCGATGAGCAGTTCTTC. Its translation: CASSLLMFLAGGRDEQFF.

This clonotype has ten or more counts. The chain links TRBV20-1 to TRBJ2-7; D might be TRBD1 or TRBD2, each matching 6 bases. The CDR3 covers 12 residues. Germline loops: CDR1 DFQATT, CDR2 SNEGSKA (reference sequence). The V and J ends lost 3 bases and 5 bases respectively, with 11 bases between them. The CDR3 bases are TGCAGTGCTAGCCTGGAGGGGGACGAGCAGTACTTC. Translated, it gives CSASLEGDEQYF.

This clonotype was picked up a small number of times. The chain recombines TRBV7-9 with TRBJ1-2; 11 positions match TRBD1. The V segment lost 5 bases and the J segment 5 bases; nucleotides outside the gene matches: 7. Germline CDR1 SEHNR, CDR2 FQNEAQ (reference sequence). The length of the CDR3 is 15 residues. The CDR3 here is CASSRAGQGAYGYTF. CDR3 nucleotides: TGTGCCAGCAGCCGGGCCGGACAGGGGGCTTATGGCTACACCTTC.

Ten or more counts support this clonotype. V is TRBV20-1 and J is TRBJ2-1; the match to TRBD2 covers 13 bases. The J segment lost 7 bases and the V segment lost 6 bases, leaving 6 bases of the junction unmatched. Germline loops: CDR1 DFQATT, CDR2 SNEGSKA (reference sequence). CDR3 length: 14 residues. CDR3 amino acids: CSALGLAGVNEQFF. In nucleotides, the CDR3 is TGCAGTGCCCTCGGACTAGCGGGAGTTAATGAGCAGTTCTTC.

This clonotype was seen at least ten times. V usage is TRBV6-1 and J usage is TRBJ2-7; D is perhaps TRBD1 (5 bases). Germline V lookup: CDR1 MNHNS, CDR2 SASEGT. V lost 7 bases, J lost 0 bases, and 13 bases lay in between. The CDR3 has 14 residues. The CDR3 DNA reads as TGTGCCAGCAAGTTGACAGATAGCTCCTACGAGCAGTACTTC. Protein: CASKLTDSSYEQYF.

This clonotype was picked up a small number of times. The chain carries TRBV20-1 and TRBJ2-7, with 7 positions matching TRBD2. The V gene's germline CDR1 is DFQATT and CDR2 SNEGSKA (reference sequence). V was clipped by 6 bases and J by 7 bases; unmatched bases: 18. This CDR3 has 15 amino acids. The CDR3 nucleotides are TGCAGTGCCCCCCCATCGGGGCGGGAGCTTGGGGAGCAGTACTTC. The encoded protein is CSAPPSGRELGEQYF.

This clonotype has just a few counts. The chain couples TRBV19 to TRBJ2-6, with TRBD2 as a possible D gene (5 bases). Trimming took off 7 bases at V and 1 base at J, with 17 bases between the two ends. This CDR3 spans 17 amino acids. CDR1 and CDR2 from the germline V gene are LNHDA and SQIVND (reference sequence). The CDR3 here is CASTRAAPQSGANVLTF. The CDR3 nucleotides read TGTGCCAGTACAAGAGCGGCACCACAATCTGGGGCCAACGTCCTGACTTTC.

The table lists this clonotype with many counts. The chain employs TRBV5-1 and TRBJ2-1, with 12 bases fitting TRBD2. V was clipped by 4 bases and J by 4 bases; unmatched bases: 3. CDR3 length equals 15 residues. CDR1 is SGHRS, CDR2 YFSETQ, per germline. For the CDR3, the DNA is TGCGCCAGCAGCGGACTAGCGGGAACTTACAATGAGCAGTTCTTC. Translated: CASSGLAGTYNEQFF.

This rearrangement joins TRBV20-1 to TRBJ2-7, with TRBD2 matching 10 bases. J gave up 2 bases and V 3 bases, and 16 bases lay outside the gene matches. Germline V gene data show CDR1 as DFQATT and CDR2 as SNEGSKA (reference sequence). The CDR3 spans 18 residues. The CDR3 protein is CSARAGGLAGVGTYEQYF. The CDR3 DNA is TGCAGTGCTAGGGCAGGGGGGCTAGCGGGAGTCGGAACCTACGAGCAGTACTTC.

As regards this clonotype: A much larger clone differs by one base, so this may be a read error. V and J are TRBV11-3 and TRBJ2-3; D may be TRBD1 (5 bases). Matching the DNA end better, TRBJ1-5 makes the J call doubtful. The V gene's germline CDR1 is SGHNT and CDR2 YENEEA. This CDR3 has 17 residues. The CDR3 loop reads CASSPGLAGAGADTQHF. DNA for the CDR3: TGTGCCAGCAGTCCGGGACTAGCGGGAGCGGGCGCAGATACGCAGCATTTT.

The table lists this clonotype with many counts. The V call is TRBV2, the J call TRBJ2-7, with D maybe TRBD1 (6 bases). The CDR3 has 14 residues. Per the germline V gene, CDR1 is SNHLY and CDR2 is FYNNEI. Trimming shortened V by 6 bases and J by 3 bases, and 15 bases separated the two germline ends. DNA of the CDR3: TGTGCCAGCAGCCACCGGGACACCGTCTACGAGCAGTACTTC. Its translation is CASSHRDTVYEQYF.

At least ten counts were recorded for this clonotype. The chain employs TRBV29-1 and TRBJ1-4; D gene unclear. Germline CDR1 and CDR2: SQVTM and ANQGSEA. Trimming pared 5 bases from V and 4 bases from J, leaving 14 bases between. CDR3 length: 14 residues. The DNA of the CDR3 is TGCAGCGTTTTAGAGGGAGACAATAATGAAAAACTGTTTTTT. This sequence encodes CSVLEGDNNEKLFF.

In regard to this clonotype: This clone may be a read error of a much larger clone one base away. V is TRBV6-1 and J is TRBJ2-7, with a tentative D call TRBD2 (6 bases). From germline, CDR1 is MNHNS and CDR2 SASEGT. The CDR3 is 15 amino acids. The CDR3 protein is CAGSEYPGTSYEQYF. In nucleotides, the CDR3 is TGTGCCGGCAGTGAATACCCGGGGACTTCCTACGAGCAGTACTTC.

This clonotype turned up a few times. A junction boundary mismatches the germline segment, possibly from a read error. The chain employs TRBV3-1 and TRBJ2-1; 11 nucleotides line up with TRBD2. The germline V gene has CDR1 LGHDT and CDR2 YNNKEL (reference sequence). The length of the CDR3 is 15 residues. The CDR3 here is CASSLGTSGIDEQLF. CDR3 bases: TGTGCCAGCAGCCTCGGGACTAGCGGAATCGATGAGCAGCTCTTC.

Details on this clonotype: A read error may be the cause here, since a much bigger clone is one base away. V usage is TRBV6-9 and J usage is TRBJ1-1, with D perhaps TRBD1 (5 bases). Germline loops: CDR1 MNHGY, CDR2 SVAAGI. The CDR3 has 15 amino acids. The CDR3 DNA is TGTGCCAGCGGTTACGGGCGGGGGATGGACACTGAAGCTTTCTTT. It codes for CASGYGRGMDTEAFF.

This chain connects TRBV19 to TRBJ2-7; D assignment may be TRBD1 or TRBD2 (5 bases each). Germline lookup yields CDR1 LNHDA and CDR2 SQIVND (reference sequence). Trimming removed 1 base from V and 1 base from J, with 8 bases in between. The CDR3 spans 14 residues. CDR3 in amino acids: CASSIVGGSYEQYF. The CDR3 nucleotides are TGTGCCAGTAGTATAGTTGGGGGATCCTACGAGCAGTACTTC.

This clonotype was detected ten times or more. The chain combines TRBV3-1 with TRBJ2-3, with D possibly being TRBD1 or TRBD2 (5 bases each). V gave up 1 base and J gave up 7 bases, with 9 bases separating them. Germline V lookup: CDR1 LGHDT, CDR2 YNNKEL (reference sequence). The CDR3 is 13 amino acids. The CDR3, as DNA: TGTGCCAGCAGCCAAGTTTTGGGACATACGCAGTATTTT. Its protein is CASSQVLGHTQYF.

This clonotype has more than one count but fewer than ten. The chain combines TRBV5-8 with TRBJ2-5; 7 bases match TRBD1. The CDR3 consists of 17 residues. V shed 4 bases, J shed 2 bases, and the junction held 14 bases outside the gene matches. Germline V gives CDR1 SGHTS, CDR2 YDEGEE. The CDR3 DNA reads as TGTGCCAGCAGCCCGCCGATGTGGACGACAGGGCAAGAGACCCAGTACTTC. This gives the protein CASSPPMWTTGQETQYF.

This clonotype was observed a few times. The chain employs TRBV27 and TRBJ2-6; 10 nucleotides align to TRBD1. V trimming: 6 bases; J trimming: 0 bases; junction bases outside the gene matches: 11. This CDR3 contains 19 residues. From germline, CDR1 is MNHEY and CDR2 SMNVEV (reference sequence). Here the CDR3 DNA reads TGTGCCAGCAGCAGCGATCCGGGACAGGGGTACTCTGGGGCCAACGTCCTGACTTTC. Translated, it gives CASSSDPGQGYSGANVLTF. The whole variable domain, filled in from reference TRBV27 and TRBJ2-6, reads EAQVTQNPRYLITVTGKKLTVTCSQNMNHEYMSWYRQDPGLGLRQIYYSMNVEVTDKGDVPEGYKVSRKEKRNFPLILESPSPNQTSLYFCASSSDPGQGYSGANVLTFGAGSRLTVL.

The V call is TRBV18, the J call TRBJ1-5; D is unresolved. The CDR3 is 14 residues long. Trimming cost V 5 bases and J 0 bases, with 8 bases left between them. Germline V gene lookup returns CDR1 KGHSH and CDR2 LQKENI. The CDR3 region has the DNA TGTGCCAGCTCAGCGGCCAATAGCAATCAGCCCCAGCATTTT. It is translated as CASSAANSNQPQHF.

The chain couples TRBV7-6 to TRBJ2-3; a possible D gene is TRBD2 (7 bases). This CDR3 comprises 18 residues. The germline V gene has CDR1 SGHVS and CDR2 FNYEAQ. Trimming took off 0 bases at V and 2 bases at J, with 18 bases between the two ends. The CDR3 here is CASSLALFQRDNTDTQYF. The CDR3 DNA follows: TGTGCCAGCAGCTTAGCGCTTTTTCAGCGGGACAACACAGATACGCAGTATTTT.

The chain recombines TRBV4-1 with TRBJ1-4; no reliable D call. Looked up from germline, CDR1 is MGHRA and CDR2 is YSYEKL. V lost 4 bases, J lost 7 bases, and 13 bases lay in between. The CDR3 sequence is 14 residues long. CDR3 nucleotides: TGCGCCAGCAGCCTTCGGGCGCGCAGTGAAAAACTGTTTTTT. Its translation is CASSLRARSEKLFF.

This clonotype came up a few times. This chain uses TRBV29-1 with TRBJ2-3, with 8 nucleotides matching TRBD1. The V gene's germline CDR1 is SQVTM and CDR2 ANQGSEA. Trimming at V came to 2 bases and at J to 7 bases, leaving 5 bases not matched to a gene. The CDR3 covers 13 residues. The CDR3 nucleotides are TGCAGCGTTGAAAGACAGGGGCGGAATACGCAGTATTTT. The encoded protein is CSVERQGRNTQYF.

The chain joins TRBV28 to TRBJ2-1; 9 nucleotides agree with TRBD2. V shed 6 bases and J 5 bases; nucleotides not matched to a gene: 8. CDR1 is MDHEN, CDR2 SYDVKM, per germline. The CDR3 loop spans 15 amino acids. The DNA for the CDR3 is TGTGCCAGCAGCTTAGGCGGGAGGGTTCACAATGAGCAGTTCTTC. It encodes CASSLGGRVHNEQFF.

This rearrangement joins TRBV2 to TRBJ1-2; D unclear. This CDR3 is 13 amino acids long. Germline CDR1 SNHLY, CDR2 FYNNEI. V was trimmed by 4 bases and J by 3 bases, leaving 9 bases between them. The CDR3 region is CASSAGPYYGYTF. The DNA of the CDR3 is TGTGCCAGCAGTGCAGGTCCCTACTATGGCTACACCTTC.

V usage is TRBV28 and J usage is TRBJ2-7, with 14 bases identical to TRBD2. The V and J ends lost 2 bases and 3 bases, in that order; junction bases with no gene match: 6. The germline CDR1 and CDR2 sequences are MDHEN and SYDVKM. This CDR3 region has 17 residues. Written as DNA, the CDR3 is TGTGCCAGCAGTTTAAGTGGGACTAGCGGGAGAGACTACGAGCAGTACTTC. Amino acid sequence: CASSLSGTSGRDYEQYF.

This clonotype was found once. CDR3 bases: TGTGCCAGCAGCTCCCGGACTAGCGGGAGGACCTACGAGCAGTACTTC. Its protein is CASSSRTSGRTYEQYF. The rearrangement joins TRBV7-2 to TRBJ2-7; 14 bases align to TRBD2. Trimming took 4 bases from V and 2 from J; bases not matched to a gene: 4. Germline CDR1 reads SGHTA; CDR2 reads FQGNSA. The CDR3 is 16 amino acids.

Ten or more counts support this clonotype. The V call is TRBV2, the J call TRBJ2-1, with D perhaps matching TRBD2 (5 bases). V lost 7 bases and J 0 bases, leaving 10 bases between the germline ends. CDR1 is SNHLY, CDR2 FYNNEI, per germline. The CDR3 contains 14 residues. The CDR3 region has the DNA TGTGCCAGCATGGACTTGACCTCCTACAATGAGCAGTTCTTC. Translating gives CASMDLTSYNEQFF.